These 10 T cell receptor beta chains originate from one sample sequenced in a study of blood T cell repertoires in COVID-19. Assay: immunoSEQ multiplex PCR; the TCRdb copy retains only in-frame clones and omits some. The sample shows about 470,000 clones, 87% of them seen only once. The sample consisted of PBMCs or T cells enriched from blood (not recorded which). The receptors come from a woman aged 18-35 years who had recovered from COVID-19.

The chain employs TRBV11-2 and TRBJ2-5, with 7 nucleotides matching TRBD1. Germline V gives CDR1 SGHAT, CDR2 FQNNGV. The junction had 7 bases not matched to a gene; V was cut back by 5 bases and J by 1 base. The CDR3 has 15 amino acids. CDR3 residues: CASSPQTGTQETQYF. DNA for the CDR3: TGTGCCAGCAGCCCACAGACAGGGACCCAAGAGACCCAGTACTTC. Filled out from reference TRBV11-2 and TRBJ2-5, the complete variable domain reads EAGVAQSPRYKIIEKRQSVAFWCNPISGHATLYWYQQILGQGPKLLIQFQNNGVVDDSQLPKDRFSAERLKGVDSTLKIQPAKLEDSAVYLCASSPQTGTQETQYFGPGTRLLVL.

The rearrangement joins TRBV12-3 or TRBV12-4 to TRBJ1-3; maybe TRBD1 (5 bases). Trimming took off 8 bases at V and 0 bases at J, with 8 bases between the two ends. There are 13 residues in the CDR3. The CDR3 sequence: CASLRDSGNTIYF. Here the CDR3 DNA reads TGTGCCAGCCTCAGGGACTCTGGAAACACCATATATTTT.

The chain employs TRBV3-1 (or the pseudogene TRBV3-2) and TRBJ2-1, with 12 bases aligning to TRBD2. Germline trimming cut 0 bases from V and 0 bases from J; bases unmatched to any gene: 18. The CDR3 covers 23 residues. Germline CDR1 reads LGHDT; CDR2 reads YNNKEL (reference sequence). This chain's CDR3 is CASSQEIETSGGPLKSSYNEQFF. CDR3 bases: TGTGCCAGCAGCCAAGAGATAGAGACTAGCGGGGGTCCTCTTAAGAGCTCCTACAATGAGCAGTTCTTC.

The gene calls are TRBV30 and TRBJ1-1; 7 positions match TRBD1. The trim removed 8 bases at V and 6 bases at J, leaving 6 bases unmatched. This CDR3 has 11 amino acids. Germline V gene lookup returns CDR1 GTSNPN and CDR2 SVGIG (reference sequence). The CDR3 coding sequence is TGTGCCGGTGACAGGGATGCTGAAGCTTTCTTT. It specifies CAGDRDAEAFF.

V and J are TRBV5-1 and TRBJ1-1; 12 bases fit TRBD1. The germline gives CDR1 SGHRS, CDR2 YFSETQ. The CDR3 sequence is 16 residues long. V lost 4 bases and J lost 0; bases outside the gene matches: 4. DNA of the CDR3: TGCGCCAGCAGCATGGGACAGGGGGCGATGAACACTGAAGCTTTCTTT. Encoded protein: CASSMGQGAMNTEAFF. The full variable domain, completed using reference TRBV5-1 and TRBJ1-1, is KAGVTQTPRYLIKTRGQQVTLSCSPISGHRSVSWYQQTPGQGLQFLFEYFSETQRNKGNFPGRFSGRQFSNSRSEMNVSTLELGDSALYLCASSMGQGAMNTEAFFGQGTRLTVV.

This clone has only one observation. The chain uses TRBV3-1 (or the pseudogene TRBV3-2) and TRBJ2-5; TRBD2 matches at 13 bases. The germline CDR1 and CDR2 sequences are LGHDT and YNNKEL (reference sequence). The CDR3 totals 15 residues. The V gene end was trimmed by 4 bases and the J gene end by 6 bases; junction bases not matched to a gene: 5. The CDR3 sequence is CASSLSTSGGKTQYF. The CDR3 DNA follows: TGTGCCAGCAGCCTTTCGACTAGCGGGGGGAAGACCCAGTACTTC.

The DNA of the CDR3 is TGTGCCAGCAGCGGAGGGGGCTACACCGGGGAGCTGTTTTTT. It yields the protein CASSGGGYTGELFF. The chain links TRBV6-5 to TRBJ2-2; D possibly corresponds to TRBD1 (7 bases). Per the germline V gene, CDR1 is MNHEY and CDR2 is SVGAGI. V gave up 6 bases and J gave up 3 bases, with 11 bases separating them. The CDR3 covers 14 residues.

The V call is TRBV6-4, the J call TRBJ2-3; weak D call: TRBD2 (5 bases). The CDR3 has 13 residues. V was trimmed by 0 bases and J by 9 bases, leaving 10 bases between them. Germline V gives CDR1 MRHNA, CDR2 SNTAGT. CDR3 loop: CASSDSDFSTQYF. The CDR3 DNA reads TGTGCCAGCAGTGACTCGGACTTCTCCACGCAGTATTTT.

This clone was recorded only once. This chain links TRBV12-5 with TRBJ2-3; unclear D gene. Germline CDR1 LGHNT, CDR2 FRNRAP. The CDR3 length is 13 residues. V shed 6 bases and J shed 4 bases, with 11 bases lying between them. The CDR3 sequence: CASGVSEADTQYF. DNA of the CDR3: TGTGCTAGTGGCGTCTCAGAGGCAGATACGCAGTATTTT.

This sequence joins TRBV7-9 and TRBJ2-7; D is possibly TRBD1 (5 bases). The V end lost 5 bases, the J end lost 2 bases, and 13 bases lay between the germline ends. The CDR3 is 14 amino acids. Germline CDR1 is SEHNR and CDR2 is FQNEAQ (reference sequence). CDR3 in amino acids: CASSPSLTAYEQYF. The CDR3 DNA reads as TGTGCCAGCAGCCCCAGTTTGACAGCCTACGAGCAGTACTTC. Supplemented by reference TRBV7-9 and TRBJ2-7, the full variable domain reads DTGVSQNPRHKITKRGQNVTFRCDPISEHNRLYWYRQTLGQGPEFLTYFQNEAQLEKSRLLSDRFSAERPKGSFSTLEIQRTEQGDSAMYLCASSPSLTAYEQYFGPGTRLTVT.